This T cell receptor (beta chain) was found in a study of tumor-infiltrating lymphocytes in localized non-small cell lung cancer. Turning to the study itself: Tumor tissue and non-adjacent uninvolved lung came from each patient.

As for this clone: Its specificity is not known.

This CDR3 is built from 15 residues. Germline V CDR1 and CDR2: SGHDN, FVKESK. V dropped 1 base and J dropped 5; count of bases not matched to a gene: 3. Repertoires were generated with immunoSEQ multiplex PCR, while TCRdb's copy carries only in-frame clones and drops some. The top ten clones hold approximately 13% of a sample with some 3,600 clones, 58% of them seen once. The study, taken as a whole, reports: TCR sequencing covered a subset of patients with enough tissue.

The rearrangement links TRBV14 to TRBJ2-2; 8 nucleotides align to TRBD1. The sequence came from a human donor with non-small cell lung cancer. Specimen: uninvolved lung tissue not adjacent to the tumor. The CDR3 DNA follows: TGTGCCAGCAGCCAAGGACAGGGGTGGACCGGGGAGCTGTTTTTT. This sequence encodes CASSQGQGWTGELFF.